This T cell receptor (beta chain) was sequenced for a study of blood T cell repertoires in COVID-19. Study-wide background: Samples taken during acute and convalescent COVID-19 were collected in the United States, Italy and Spain. From T cells, B-cell-depleted T cells, or PBMCs came the material, which was cDNA or gDNA.

The V gene lost 7 bases and the J gene lost 4 bases, with 13 bases spanning the gap. The CDR3 has 13 amino acids. Germline V gene lookup returns CDR1 LGHDT and CDR2 YNNKEL (reference sequence). Source study methods: Estimation of nucleated cell counts was performed using reference gene primer amplification. Sequencing was performed with immunoSEQ multiplex PCR; in TCRdb, only in-frame clones are kept and a portion is missing. V, J and clone size are taken as reported in that table, and D and trimming were inferred from the DNA itself. The sample has about 400,000 clones, approximately 90% seen once; the top ten hold approximately 4.3%.

This chain joins TRBV3-1 (or the pseudogene TRBV3-2) and TRBJ1-2; a weak D match, TRBD1 (5 bases). The sequenced material came from peripheral blood. The TCR sequence derives from a young woman with acute or convalescent COVID-19. CDR3 region: CASTSGSIYGYTF. In DNA, the CDR3 is TGTGCCAGCACCTCAGGGTCCATCTATGGCTACACCTTC.